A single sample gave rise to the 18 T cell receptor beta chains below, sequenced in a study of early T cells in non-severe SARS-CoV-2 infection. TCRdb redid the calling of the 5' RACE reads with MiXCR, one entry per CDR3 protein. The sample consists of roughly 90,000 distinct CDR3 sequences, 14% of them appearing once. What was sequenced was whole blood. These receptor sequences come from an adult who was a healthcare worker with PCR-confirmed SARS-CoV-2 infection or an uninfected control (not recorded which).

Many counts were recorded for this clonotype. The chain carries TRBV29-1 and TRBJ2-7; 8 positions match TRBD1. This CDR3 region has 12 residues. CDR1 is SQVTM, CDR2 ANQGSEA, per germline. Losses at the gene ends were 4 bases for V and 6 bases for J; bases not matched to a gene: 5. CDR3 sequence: CSVVRTGSEQYF. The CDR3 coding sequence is TGCAGCGTTGTTAGGACAGGGAGCGAGCAGTACTTC.

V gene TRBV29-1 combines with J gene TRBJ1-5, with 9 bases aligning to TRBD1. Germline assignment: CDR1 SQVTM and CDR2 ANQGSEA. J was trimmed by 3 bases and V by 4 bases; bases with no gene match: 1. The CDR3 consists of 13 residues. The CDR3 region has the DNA TGCAGCGTTGGGGACAGGGTCAATCAGCCCCAGCATTTT. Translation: CSVGDRVNQPQHF.

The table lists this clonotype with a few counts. The CDR3 loop is CAISDGTGSAPTGELFF. The CDR3 DNA follows: TGTGCCATCAGTGATGGGACAGGGTCGGCCCCTACCGGGGAGCTGTTTTTT. The rearrangement joins TRBV10-3 to TRBJ2-2, with 9 bases aligning to TRBD1. The ends lost 3 bases at V and 5 bases at J; junction bases unmatched: 10. The CDR3 spans 17 residues. Germline CDR1 ENHRY, CDR2 SYGVKD.

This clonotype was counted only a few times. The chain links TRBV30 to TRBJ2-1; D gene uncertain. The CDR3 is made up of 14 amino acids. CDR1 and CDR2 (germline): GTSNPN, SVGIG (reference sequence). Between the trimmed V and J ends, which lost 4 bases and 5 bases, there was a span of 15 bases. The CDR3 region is CAWNIWARNNEQFF. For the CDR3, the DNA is TGTGCCTGGAATATCTGGGCCCGAAACAATGAGCAGTTCTTC. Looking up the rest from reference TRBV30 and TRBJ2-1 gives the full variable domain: SQTIHQWPATLVQPVGSPLSLECTVEGTSNPNLYWYRQAAGRGLQLLFYSVGIGQISSEVPQNLSASRPQDRQFILSSKKLLLSDSGFYLCAWNIWARNNEQFFGPGTRLTVL.

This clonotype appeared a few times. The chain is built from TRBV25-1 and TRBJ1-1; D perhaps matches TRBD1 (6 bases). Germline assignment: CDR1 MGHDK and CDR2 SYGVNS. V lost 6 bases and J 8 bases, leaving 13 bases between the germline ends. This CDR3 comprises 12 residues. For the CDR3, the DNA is TGTGCCAGCAGCGCAGGACAGAGGGAAGCTTTCTTT. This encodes CASSAGQREAFF.

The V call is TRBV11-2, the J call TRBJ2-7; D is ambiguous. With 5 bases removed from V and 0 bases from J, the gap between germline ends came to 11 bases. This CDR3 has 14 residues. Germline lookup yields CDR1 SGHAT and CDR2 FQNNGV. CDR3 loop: CASSPQPNSYEQYF. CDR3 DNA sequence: TGTGCCAGCAGCCCACAGCCAAACTCCTACGAGCAGTACTTC.

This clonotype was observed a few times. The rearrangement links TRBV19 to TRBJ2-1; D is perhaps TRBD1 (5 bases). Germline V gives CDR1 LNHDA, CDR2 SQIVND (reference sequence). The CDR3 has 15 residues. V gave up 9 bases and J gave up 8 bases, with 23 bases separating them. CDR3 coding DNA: TGTGCCAGCCCCCATGGGGCCGGCGTATCCGATGAGCAGTTCTTC. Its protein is CASPHGAGVSDEQFF.

CDR3 region: CASSPNEKTGSYEQYF. The CDR3 region has the DNA TGTGCCAGCTCACCAAACGAAAAGACAGGTTCCTACGAGCAGTACTTC. The chain employs TRBV18 and TRBJ2-7, with D possibly TRBD1 on 6 matching bases. Trimming took 2 bases from V and 1 from J, leaving 15 bases between them. The CDR3 loop spans 16 amino acids. Germline V gene data show CDR1 as KGHSH and CDR2 as LQKENI.

The CDR3 bases are TGTGCCAGCAGCCAGTTGGGGGATAGCTCTGGAAACACCATATATTTT. This translates into CASSQLGDSSGNTIYF. The chain joins TRBV14 to TRBJ1-3; D possibly corresponds to TRBD1 (5 bases). CDR3 length: 16 residues. The germline V gene encodes CDR1 SGHDN and CDR2 FVKESK. V lost 3 bases, J lost 0 bases, and 12 bases lay in between.

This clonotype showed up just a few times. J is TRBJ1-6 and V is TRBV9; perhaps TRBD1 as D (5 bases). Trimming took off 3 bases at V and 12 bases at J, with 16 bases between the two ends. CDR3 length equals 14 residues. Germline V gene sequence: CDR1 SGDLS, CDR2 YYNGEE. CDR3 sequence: CASSGRDPDLPLHF. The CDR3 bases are TGTGCCAGCAGCGGCCGGGACCCTGACCTACCCCTCCACTTT. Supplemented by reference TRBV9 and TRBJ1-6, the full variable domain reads DSGVTQTPKHLITATGQRVTLRCSPRSGDLSVYWYQQSLDQGLQFLIQYYNGEERAKGNILERFSAQQFPDLHSELNLSSLELGDSALYFCASSGRDPDLPLHFGNGTRLTVT.

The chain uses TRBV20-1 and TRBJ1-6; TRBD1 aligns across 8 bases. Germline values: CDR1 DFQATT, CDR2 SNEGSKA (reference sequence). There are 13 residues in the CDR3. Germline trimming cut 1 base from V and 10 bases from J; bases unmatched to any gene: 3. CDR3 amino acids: CSARGQGASPLHF. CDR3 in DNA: TGCAGTGCTAGAGGGCAGGGGGCCTCACCCCTCCACTTT.

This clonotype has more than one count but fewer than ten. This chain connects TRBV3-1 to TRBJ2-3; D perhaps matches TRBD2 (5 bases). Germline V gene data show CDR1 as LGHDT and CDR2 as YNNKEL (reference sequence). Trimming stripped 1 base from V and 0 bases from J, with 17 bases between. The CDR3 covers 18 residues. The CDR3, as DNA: TGTGCCAGCAGCCAAGCCACCGACTACGCTCTGAGCACAGATACGCAGTATTTT. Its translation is CASSQATDYALSTDTQYF.

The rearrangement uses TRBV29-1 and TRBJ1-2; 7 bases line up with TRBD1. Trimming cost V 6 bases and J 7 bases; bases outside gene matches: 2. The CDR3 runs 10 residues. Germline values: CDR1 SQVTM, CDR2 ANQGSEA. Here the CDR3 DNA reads TGCAGCGTAGACAGGGTTGGCTACACCTTC. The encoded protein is CSVDRVGYTF.

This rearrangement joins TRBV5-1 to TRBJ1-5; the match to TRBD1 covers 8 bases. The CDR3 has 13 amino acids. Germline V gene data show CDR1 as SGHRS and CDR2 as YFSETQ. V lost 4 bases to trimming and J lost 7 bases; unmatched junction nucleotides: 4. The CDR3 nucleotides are TGCGCCAGCAGCCCGACAGGGGAACAGCCCCAGCATTTT. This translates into CASSPTGEQPQHF.

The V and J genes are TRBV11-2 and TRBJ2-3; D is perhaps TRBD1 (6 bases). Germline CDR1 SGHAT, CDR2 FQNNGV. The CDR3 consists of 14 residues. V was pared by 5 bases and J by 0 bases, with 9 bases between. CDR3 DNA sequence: TGTGCCAGCAGCGACAGGACTAGCACAGATACGCAGTATTTT. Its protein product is CASSDRTSTDTQYF.

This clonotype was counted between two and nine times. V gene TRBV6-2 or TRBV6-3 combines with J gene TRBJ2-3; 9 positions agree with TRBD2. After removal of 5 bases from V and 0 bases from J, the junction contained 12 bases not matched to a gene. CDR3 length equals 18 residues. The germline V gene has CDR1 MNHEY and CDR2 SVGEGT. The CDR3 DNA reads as TGTGCCAGCAGTGAAACCGGGACTAGCTTTTATAGCACAGATACGCAGTATTTT. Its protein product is CASSETGTSFYSTDTQYF.

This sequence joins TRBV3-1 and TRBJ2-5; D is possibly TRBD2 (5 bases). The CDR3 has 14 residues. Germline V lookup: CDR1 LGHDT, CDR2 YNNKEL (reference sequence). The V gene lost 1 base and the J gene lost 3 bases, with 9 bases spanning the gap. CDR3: CASSQVDGKETQYF. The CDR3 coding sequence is TGTGCCAGCAGCCAAGTCGACGGGAAAGAGACCCAGTACTTC.

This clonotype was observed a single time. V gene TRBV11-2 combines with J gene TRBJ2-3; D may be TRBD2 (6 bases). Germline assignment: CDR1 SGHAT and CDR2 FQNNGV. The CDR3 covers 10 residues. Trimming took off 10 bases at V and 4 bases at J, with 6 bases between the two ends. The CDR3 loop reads CATGADTQYF. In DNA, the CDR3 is TGTGCCACGGGGGCAGATACGCAGTATTTT.